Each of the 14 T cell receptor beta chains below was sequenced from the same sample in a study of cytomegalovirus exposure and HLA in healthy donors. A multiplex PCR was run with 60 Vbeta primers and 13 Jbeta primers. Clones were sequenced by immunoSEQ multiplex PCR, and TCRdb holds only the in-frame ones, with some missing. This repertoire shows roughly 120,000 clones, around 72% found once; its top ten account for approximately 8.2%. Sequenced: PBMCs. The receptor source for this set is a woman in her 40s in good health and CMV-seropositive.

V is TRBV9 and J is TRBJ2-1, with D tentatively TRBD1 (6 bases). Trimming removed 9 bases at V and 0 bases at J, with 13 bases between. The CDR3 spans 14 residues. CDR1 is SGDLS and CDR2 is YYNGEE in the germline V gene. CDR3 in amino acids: CATGKGGSYNEQFF. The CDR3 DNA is TGTGCCACCGGAAAAGGGGGCTCCTACAATGAGCAGTTCTTC.

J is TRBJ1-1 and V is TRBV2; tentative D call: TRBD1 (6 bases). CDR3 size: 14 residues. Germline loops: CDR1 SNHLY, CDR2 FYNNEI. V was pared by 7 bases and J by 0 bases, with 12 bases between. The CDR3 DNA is TGTGCCAGCACCCTAGACAGGATGAACACTGAAGCTTTCTTT. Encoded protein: CASTLDRMNTEAFF.

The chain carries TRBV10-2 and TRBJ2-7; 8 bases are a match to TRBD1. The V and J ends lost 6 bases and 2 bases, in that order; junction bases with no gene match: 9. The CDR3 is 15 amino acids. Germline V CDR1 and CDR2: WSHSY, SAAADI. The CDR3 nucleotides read TGCGCCAGCAGAGAAGACAGGGGAACTACCTACGAGCAGTACTTC. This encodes CASREDRGTTYEQYF.

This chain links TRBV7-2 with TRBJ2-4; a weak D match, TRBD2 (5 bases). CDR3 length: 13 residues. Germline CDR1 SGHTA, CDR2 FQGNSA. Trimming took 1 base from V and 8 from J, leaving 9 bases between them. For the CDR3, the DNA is TGTGCCAGCAGCTTAGGCGGGTTGCACATTCAGTACTTC. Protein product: CASSLGGLHIQYF.

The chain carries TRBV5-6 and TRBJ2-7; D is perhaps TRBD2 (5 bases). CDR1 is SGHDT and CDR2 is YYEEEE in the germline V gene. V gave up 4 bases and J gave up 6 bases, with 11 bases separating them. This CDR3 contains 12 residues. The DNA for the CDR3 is TGTGCCAGCAGCCGACCAGAGGGCGAGCAGTACTTC. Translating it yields CASSRPEGEQYF.

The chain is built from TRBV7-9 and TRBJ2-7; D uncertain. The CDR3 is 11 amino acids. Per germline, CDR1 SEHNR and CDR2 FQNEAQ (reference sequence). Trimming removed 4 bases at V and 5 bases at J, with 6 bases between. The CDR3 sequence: CASSSFHEQYF. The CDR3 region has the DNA TGTGCCAGCAGCTCATTCCACGAGCAGTACTTC.

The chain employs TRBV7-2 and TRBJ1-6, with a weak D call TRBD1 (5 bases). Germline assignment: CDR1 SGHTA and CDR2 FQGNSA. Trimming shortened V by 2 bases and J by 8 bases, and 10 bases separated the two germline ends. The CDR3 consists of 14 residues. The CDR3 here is CASSLRQSDSPLHF. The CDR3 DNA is TGTGCCAGCAGCTTACGACAGAGCGATTCACCCCTCCACTTT.

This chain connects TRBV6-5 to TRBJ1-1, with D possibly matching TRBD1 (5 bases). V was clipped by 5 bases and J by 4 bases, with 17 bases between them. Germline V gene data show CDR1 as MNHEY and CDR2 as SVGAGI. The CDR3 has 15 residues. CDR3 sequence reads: CASSTNRGVGTEAFF. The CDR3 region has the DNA TGTGCCAGCAGTACCAACCGGGGGGTGGGCACTGAAGCTTTCTTT.

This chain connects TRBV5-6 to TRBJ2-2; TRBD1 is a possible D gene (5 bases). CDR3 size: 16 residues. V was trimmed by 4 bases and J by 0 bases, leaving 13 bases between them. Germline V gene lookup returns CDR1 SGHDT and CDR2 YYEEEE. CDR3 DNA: TGTGCCAGCAGCCTGACAGTCCTCGCGAACACCGGGGAGCTGTTTTTT. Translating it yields CASSLTVLANTGELFF.

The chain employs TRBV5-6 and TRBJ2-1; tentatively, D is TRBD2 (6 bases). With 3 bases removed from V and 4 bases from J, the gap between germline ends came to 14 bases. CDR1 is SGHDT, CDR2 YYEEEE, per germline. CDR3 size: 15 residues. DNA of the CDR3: TGTGCCAGCAGCTGGGGGGTTGACGGATACAATGAGCAGTTCTTC. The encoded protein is CASSWGVDGYNEQFF.

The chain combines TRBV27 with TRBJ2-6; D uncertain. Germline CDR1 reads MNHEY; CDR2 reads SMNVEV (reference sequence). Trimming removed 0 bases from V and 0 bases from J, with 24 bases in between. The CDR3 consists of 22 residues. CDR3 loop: CASSLSSYLAVHPNSGANVLTF. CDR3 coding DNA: TGTGCCAGCAGTTTATCCTCCTATCTGGCGGTACATCCGAACTCTGGGGCCAACGTCCTGACTTTC.

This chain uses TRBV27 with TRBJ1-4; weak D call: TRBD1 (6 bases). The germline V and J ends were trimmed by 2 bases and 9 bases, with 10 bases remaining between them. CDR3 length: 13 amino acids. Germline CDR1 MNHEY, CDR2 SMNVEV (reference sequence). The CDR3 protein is CASSLGGHKKLFF. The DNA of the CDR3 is TGTGCCAGCAGTTTAGGGGGACACAAAAAACTGTTTTTT.

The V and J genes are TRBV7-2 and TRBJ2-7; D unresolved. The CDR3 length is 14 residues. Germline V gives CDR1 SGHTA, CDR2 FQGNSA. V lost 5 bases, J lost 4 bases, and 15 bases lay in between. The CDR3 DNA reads TGTGCCAGCAGCGGTTTAGGTCCGGGTTACGAGCAGTACTTC. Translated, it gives CASSGLGPGYEQYF. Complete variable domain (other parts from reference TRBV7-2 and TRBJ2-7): GAGVSQSPSNKVTEKGKDVELRCDPISGHTALYWYRQSLGQGLEFLIYFQGNSAPDKSGLPSDRFSAERTGGSVSTLTIQRTQQEDSAVYLCASSGLGPGYEQYFGPGTRLTVT.

Written as DNA, the CDR3 is TGTGCCAGCAGTCTTGGACAGGGGCAAGGAGAGACCCAGTACTTC. Translation gives CASSLGQGQGETQYF. The V and J genes are TRBV7-8 and TRBJ2-5, with 9 bases lining up with TRBD1. After removal of 6 bases from V and 4 bases from J, the junction contained 9 bases not matched to a gene. Per the germline V gene, CDR1 is SGHVS and CDR2 is FQNEAQ. The CDR3 length is 15 residues.